The present T cell receptor (beta chain) was sequenced within a study of human T cells and chemical hapten exposure. Study summary: TCR yield per sample varied, mainly due to pooled library volumes.

Germline loops: CDR1 SGHDT, CDR2 YYEEEE. V was shortened by 4 bases and J by 3 bases, with 14 bases between the two germline ends. The CDR3 has 14 amino acids. Time point noted: pre-sensitization, week 0. As to treatment: therapeutic diphenylcyclopropenone sensitization with weekly scalp DPC. Blood collection took place prior to placing each patch test. TCRdb fed the RACE reads into MiXCR, producing one record per CDR3 protein. The table shows about 87,000 distinct CDR3 sequences, with around 9.5% occurring only once. This clonotype was seen repeatedly, ten times or more. This sequence originates from a woman in her forties with alopecia areata. Some clones in this sample may be carry-over from other donors' samples. The material sequenced was whole blood, taken in connection with sensitization to the hapten diphenylcyclopropenone (DPC). V is TRBV5-6 and J is TRBJ2-7; possible D gene TRBD1, 5 bases. The CDR3 loop reads CASSPQDIYYEQYF. Here the CDR3 DNA reads TGTGCCAGCAGCCCTCAGGACATTTACTACGAGCAGTACTTC.